The rows below give T cell receptor beta chains drawn from one sample of a study. In TCRdb, the 5' RACE reads were re-called with MiXCR into one record per CDR3 protein. Of approximately 50,000 distinct CDR3 sequences in the sample, roughly 25% were seen once. The sample comprised tumor-infiltrating Tregs sorted from the breast tumor. The origin of the receptors is a female donor with breast cancer. CDR3s include the opening cysteine and the closing phenylalanine or tryptophan. D genes are given only for firm matches. Rows give clone size only sometimes, using once, few, many, or a class for an expanded clone.

d_call: NA; clone_size: few; j_call: TRBJ2-1; v_call: TRBV7-2; cdr3_aa: CASSLYRDEQFF; cdr3_nt: TGTGCCAGCAGCTTATACCGGGATGAGCAGTTCTTC
d_call: NA; clone_size: many; j_call: TRBJ2-1; v_call: TRBV9; cdr3_aa: CASSPRGTSNNEQFF; cdr3_nt: TGTGCCAGCAGCCCGCGAGGGACATCTAACAATGAGCAGTTCTTC
d_call: NA; clone_size: NA; j_call: TRBJ2-7; v_call: TRBV5-6; cdr3_aa: CASSRVRSSYEQYF; cdr3_nt: TGTGCCAGCAGTCGAGTGAGGAGCTCCTACGAGCAGTACTTC
d_call: NA; clone_size: NA; j_call: TRBJ2-3; v_call: TRBV5-1; cdr3_aa: CASSLAGGLTDTQYF; cdr3_nt: TGCGCCAGCAGCTTGGCCGGTGGGTTAACAGATACGCAGTATTTT
d_call: NA; clone_size: few; j_call: TRBJ2-5; v_call: TRBV4-1; cdr3_aa: CASSQGMRSETQYF; cdr3_nt: TGCGCCAGCAGCCAAGGGATGCGGAGTGAGACCCAGTACTTC
d_call: NA; clone_size: NA; j_call: TRBJ1-1; v_call: TRBV12-3/TRBV12-4; cdr3_aa: CASIRSGPMPIVDTEAFF; cdr3_nt: TGTGCCAGCATTCGGAGCGGACCCATGCCGATTGTAGACACTGAAGCTTTCTTT
d_call: NA; clone_size: few; j_call: TRBJ2-5; v_call: TRBV7-2; cdr3_aa: CASSLGQSAETQYF; cdr3_nt: TGTGCCAGCAGCTTAGGACAATCCGCGGAGACCCAGTACTTC
d_call: NA; clone_size: NA; j_call: TRBJ1-2; v_call: TRBV6-2/TRBV6-3; cdr3_aa: CASSQEVAGYGYTF; cdr3_nt: TGTGCCAGCAGTCAGGAGGTTGCTGGCTATGGCTACACCTTC
d_call: NA; clone_size: NA; j_call: TRBJ2-5; v_call: TRBV12-3/TRBV12-4; cdr3_aa: CAGSLGQGLETQYF; cdr3_nt: TGTGCCGGCAGTTTAGGGCAGGGCTTGGAGACCCAGTACTTC
d_call: TRBD2; clone_size: NA; j_call: TRBJ2-1; v_call: TRBV7-2; cdr3_aa: CASSRIIAGVRNEQFF; cdr3_nt: TGTGCCAGCAGTCGTATAATAGCGGGAGTGAGGAATGAGCAGTTCTTC
d_call: NA; clone_size: many; j_call: TRBJ2-1; v_call: TRBV12-3/TRBV12-4; cdr3_aa: CASSPHTGNEQFF; cdr3_nt: TGTGCCAGCAGTCCGCATACTGGCAATGAGCAGTTCTTC
d_call: NA; clone_size: few; j_call: TRBJ2-7; v_call: TRBV7-2; cdr3_aa: CASSLAQGAVHEQYF; cdr3_nt: TGTGCCAGCAGCTTAGCGCAAGGGGCCGTCCACGAGCAGTACTTC
d_call: TRBD2; clone_size: few; j_call: TRBJ2-1; v_call: TRBV7-6; cdr3_aa: CASSLVRGGTNEQFF; cdr3_nt: TGTGCCAGCAGCTTAGTTCGGGGGGGGACGAATGAGCAGTTCTTC
d_call: TRBD1; clone_size: few; j_call: TRBJ1-5; v_call: TRBV6-6; cdr3_aa: CASSDRQGLQPQHF; cdr3_nt: TGTGCCAGCAGTGACCGACAGGGCCTTCAGCCCCAGCATTTT
d_call: NA; clone_size: NA; j_call: TRBJ1-1; v_call: TRBV11-2; cdr3_aa: CASSYNRDTEAFF; cdr3_nt: TGTGCCAGCAGCTACAATCGAGACACTGAAGCTTTCTTT
d_call: NA; clone_size: many; j_call: TRBJ2-3; v_call: TRBV29-1; cdr3_aa: CSVEGQGGDTQYF; cdr3_nt: TGCAGCGTTGAAGGGCAGGGGGGAGATACGCAGTATTTT
d_call: TRBD1; clone_size: NA; j_call: TRBJ2-3; v_call: TRBV12-3/TRBV12-4; cdr3_aa: CASKGTGLGTDTQYF; cdr3_nt: TGTGCCAGCAAAGGGACAGGGCTGGGGACAGATACGCAGTATTTT
d_call: NA; clone_size: NA; j_call: TRBJ1-4; v_call: TRBV5-1; cdr3_aa: CASSLSNSPNEKLFF; cdr3_nt: TGCGCCAGCAGCTTGTCGAACAGCCCTAATGAAAAACTGTTTTTT
d_call: NA; clone_size: NA; j_call: TRBJ2-5; v_call: TRBV7-6; cdr3_aa: CASSLRINQETQYF; cdr3_nt: TGTGCCAGCAGCTTACGGATAAACCAAGAGACCCAGTACTTC
d_call: TRBD1; clone_size: many; j_call: TRBJ2-1; v_call: TRBV20-1; cdr3_aa: CSATTGFAYNEQFF; cdr3_nt: TGCAGTGCTACGACAGGGTTTGCCTACAATGAGCAGTTCTTC
d_call: TRBD1; clone_size: NA; j_call: TRBJ2-3; v_call: TRBV4-3; cdr3_aa: CASSQDATGRTDTQYF; cdr3_nt: TGCGCCAGCAGCCAAGATGCGACAGGGCGGACAGATACGCAGTATTTT
d_call: TRBD2; clone_size: NA; j_call: TRBJ2-7; v_call: TRBV20-1; cdr3_aa: CSAPPIWTSGGDFSSYEQYF; cdr3_nt: TGCAGTGCTCCGCCCATTTGGACTAGCGGGGGCGACTTCTCATCCTACGAGCAGTACTTC
d_call: NA; clone_size: few; j_call: TRBJ1-2; v_call: TRBV6-5; cdr3_aa: CASSYSANYGYTF; cdr3_nt: TGTGCCAGCAGTTACTCGGCTAACTATGGCTACACCTTC
d_call: TRBD1; clone_size: NA; j_call: TRBJ2-7; v_call: TRBV25-1; cdr3_aa: CASSVSPLGQGARYEQYF; cdr3_nt: TGTGCCAGCAGTGTTTCCCCACTGGGACAGGGGGCGCGTTACGAGCAGTACTTC
d_call: NA; clone_size: NA; j_call: TRBJ2-7; v_call: TRBV12-3/TRBV12-4; cdr3_aa: CASSSGTYEQYF; cdr3_nt: TGTGCCAGCAGTTCCGGGACATACGAGCAGTACTTC
d_call: TRBD1; clone_size: NA; j_call: TRBJ1-2; v_call: TRBV5-1; cdr3_aa: CASSPGQDYGYTF; cdr3_nt: TGCGCCAGCAGCCCGGGACAGGACTATGGCTACACCTTC
d_call: TRBD1; clone_size: NA; j_call: TRBJ1-1; v_call: TRBV5-1; cdr3_aa: CTSSFQGEGTEAFF; cdr3_nt: TGCACCAGCAGCTTTCAGGGGGAGGGCACTGAAGCTTTCTTT
d_call: TRBD1; clone_size: few; j_call: TRBJ1-2; v_call: TRBV6-6; cdr3_aa: CATARTGDGYTF; cdr3_nt: TGTGCCACGGCACGAACAGGGGATGGCTACACCTTC
d_call: TRBD2; clone_size: NA; j_call: TRBJ2-1; v_call: TRBV7-2; cdr3_aa: CASSPPGLAGLYEQFF; cdr3_nt: TGTGCCAGCAGCCCCCCGGGACTAGCGGGTTTGTATGAGCAGTTCTTC
d_call: NA; clone_size: NA; j_call: TRBJ2-7; v_call: TRBV30; cdr3_aa: CAWRPWGRRSYEQYF; cdr3_nt: TGTGCCTGGAGGCCATGGGGGCGAAGGTCCTACGAGCAGTACTTC
d_call: NA; clone_size: NA; j_call: TRBJ2-5; v_call: TRBV18; cdr3_aa: CASPSPKGRETQYF; cdr3_nt: TGTGCCAGCCCAAGCCCCAAGGGTAGAGAGACCCAGTACTTC
d_call: TRBD1; clone_size: NA; j_call: TRBJ2-7; v_call: TRBV25-1; cdr3_aa: CASTPGGSSYEQYF; cdr3_nt: TGTGCCAGCACCCCAGGGGGCAGCTCCTACGAGCAGTACTTC
d_call: NA; clone_size: few; j_call: TRBJ2-2; v_call: TRBV12-3/TRBV12-4; cdr3_aa: CASSLVGYTGELFF; cdr3_nt: TGTGCCAGCAGTTTGGTCGGATACACCGGGGAGCTGTTTTTT
d_call: NA; clone_size: few; j_call: TRBJ1-2; v_call: TRBV4-1; cdr3_aa: CASSQEPFDGAYGYTF; cdr3_nt: TGCGCCAGCAGCCAAGAACCCTTTGACGGCGCCTATGGCTACACCTTC
d_call: TRBD1; clone_size: NA; j_call: TRBJ1-1; v_call: TRBV20-1; cdr3_aa: CSASGGGGTEAFF; cdr3_nt: TGCAGTGCTTCAGGGGGGGGGGGCACTGAAGCTTTCTTT
d_call: NA; clone_size: NA; j_call: TRBJ1-1; v_call: TRBV5-1; cdr3_aa: CASSKDSVYNTEAFF; cdr3_nt: TGCGCCAGCAGTAAGGACAGCGTCTATAACACTGAAGCTTTCTTT
d_call: NA; clone_size: NA; j_call: TRBJ1-5; v_call: TRBV5-1; cdr3_aa: CASSLATAKLYSNQPQHF; cdr3_nt: TGCGCCAGCAGCTTGGCGACAGCTAAACTCTATAGCAATCAGCCCCAGCATTTT
d_call: NA; clone_size: few; j_call: TRBJ2-1; v_call: TRBV6-4; cdr3_aa: CASSVQGGASYNEQFF; cdr3_nt: TGTGCCAGCAGTGTCCAGGGGGGAGCGTCCTACAATGAGCAGTTCTTC
d_call: NA; clone_size: NA; j_call: TRBJ1-1; v_call: TRBV11-1; cdr3_aa: CASSLAGHWNTEAFF; cdr3_nt: TGTGCCAGCAGCTTAGCGGGACATTGGAACACTGAAGCTTTCTTT
d_call: NA; clone_size: many; j_call: TRBJ2-2; v_call: TRBV6-5; cdr3_aa: CASSYRDKHTGELFF; cdr3_nt: TGTGCCAGCAGTTATAGAGACAAACACACCGGGGAGCTGTTTTTT
d_call: NA; clone_size: few; j_call: TRBJ2-1; v_call: TRBV7-2; cdr3_aa: CASSYRTGSSYNEQSF; cdr3_nt: TGTGCCAGCAGCTACAGAACAGGGAGCTCCTACAATGAGCAGTCCTTC
d_call: NA; clone_size: NA; j_call: TRBJ1-2; v_call: TRBV7-2; cdr3_aa: CASSLIATSSGGYTF; cdr3_nt: TGTGCCAGCAGCTTAATAGCTACCTCATCGGGGGGCTACACCTTC
d_call: TRBD1; clone_size: few; j_call: TRBJ2-4; v_call: TRBV6-1; cdr3_aa: CASSESGTADKNIQYF; cdr3_nt: TGTGCCAGCAGTGAATCCGGGACAGCTGACAAAAACATTCAGTACTTC